This T cell receptor (beta chain) was recorded in a study of T cells after yellow fever vaccination (dated by TCRdb to 2018 to 2020). For the study in its entirety: Libraries from fractions with low cell numbers were prepared with the SMART-Seq v4 Ultra Low Input RNA kit. To track T-cell clones before and after primary and booster YFV17D yellow fever vaccination, bulk TCR alpha and beta repertoires were sequenced longitudinally. Two healthy male donors, one aged 18 to 29 and one aged 30 to 40 years, made up the cohort. Bulk PBMC replicates and cell subsets were isolated from blood drawn at multiple timepoints before and after both primary and secondary immunization. Paper-wide results and their limitations: Computational filtering was required because FACS-sorted repertoires could contain abundant contaminating clonotypes from the bulk population. After the booster, most clones that had expanded after primary vaccination were detected again (approximately 95% of CD4 and roughly nine tenths of CD8), suggesting broad maintenance of memory. The secondary T-cell response was found to be weaker but faster than the primary response, with a peak reached on day 5 rather than on day 15. Only a couple of donors were included in the study, so the extent to which the findings can be generalized is limited. A small fraction of clonotypes appeared in both the CD4 and CD8 compartments, likely as a result of convergent recombination.

V is shortened by 0 bases, J by 1 base, and the region joining them spans 17 bases. The CDR3 covers 17 residues, taking in both the cysteine and the phenylalanine. Here the CDR3 DNA is all that survives: 51 bases in frame from base 1. Based on the germline V gene, the CDR1 and CDR2 sequences are SQVTM and ANQGSEA. The label giving this sample's treatment or condition can be read as: live attenuated yellow fever vaccine strain. PBMCs were isolated from peripheral blood using a standard Ficoll-Paque protocol. Dynabeads CD4 and CD8 positive selection kits were used to isolate the CD4 and CD8 T-cell fractions. TriZol was used to extract RNA from bulk PBMCs, CD4 and CD8 fractions, and dextramer-positive and dextramer-negative fractions. The sequencer was an Illumina NovaSeq 6000. TCR cDNA was made using 5'RACE template switching, a step that added a universal primer site and unique molecular identifiers. Priming of cDNA synthesis was performed from both the TCR alpha and TCR beta constant segments. Library amplification used two PCR steps, and the second PCR step added sample barcodes and sequencing adapters. Sequencing of libraries was performed on Illumina HiSeq 2500 (2x100 bp) or NovaSeq (2x150 bp). As for the authors' bioinformatics: Reads were demultiplexed and collapsed into UMI consensus sequences with MIGEC, and V(D)J alignment was performed with MiXCR. Clonotypes responding to the vaccine were identified with edgeR on replicate PBMC samples, with the criteria of FDR below 0.01 and a log2 fold change above 5 up to day 15. CD4 or CD8 identity was assigned to each bulk clonotype according to whether the clonotype was present at higher abundance in the sequenced CD4 repertoire or the sequenced CD8 repertoire. TCRdb applied fastp at Q25 and MiXCR to the public reads, then kept only in-frame beta chains. Every distinct CDR3 protein forms one entry, paired with its most common genes and DNA. TCRdb's processing, not the study's, gives the V and J calls here. This sample comprises 100,000 to 150,000 distinct CDR3 sequences, approximately 16% of them detected only once. Roughly 47% of the sample is taken by the ten largest.

About this clonotype itself: The specificity of this receptor is unknown. Per-nucleotide qualities are absent, and no much larger clonotype sits a single base away.

The chain joins TRBV29-1 to TRBJ2-3; the D gene could be either TRBD1 or TRBD2, each agreeing at 5 bases. Sequenced material: CD8+ T cells sorted from PBMCs, taken 5 days after the yellow fever booster vaccination. The TCR comes from a man aged 18 to 30 who received the YFV17D yellow fever vaccine. This receptor carries the CDR3 CSVEDGWGRGGTDTQYF. The DNA reads TGCAGCGTTGAAGATGGCTGGGGGAGAGGTGGCACAGATACGCAGTATTTT.